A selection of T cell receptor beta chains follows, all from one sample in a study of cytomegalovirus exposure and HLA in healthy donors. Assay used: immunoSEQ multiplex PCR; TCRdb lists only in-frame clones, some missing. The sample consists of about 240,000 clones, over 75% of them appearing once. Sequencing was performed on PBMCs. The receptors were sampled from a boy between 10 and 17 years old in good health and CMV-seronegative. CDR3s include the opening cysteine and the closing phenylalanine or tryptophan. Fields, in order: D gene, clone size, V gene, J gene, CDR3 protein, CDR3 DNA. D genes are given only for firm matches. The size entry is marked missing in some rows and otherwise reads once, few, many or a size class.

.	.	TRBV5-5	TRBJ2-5	CASSTRQEETQYF	TGTGCCAGCAGCACTAGACAGGAAGAGACCCAGTACTTC
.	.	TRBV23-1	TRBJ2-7	CASSQGPGAPYEQYF	TGCGCCAGCAGTCAAGGGCCAGGGGCCCCCTACGAGCAGTACTTC
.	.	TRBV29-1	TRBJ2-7	CSVEDAGFRGDYEQYF	TGCAGCGTTGAAGATGCCGGGTTCCGAGGAGACTACGAGCAGTACTTC
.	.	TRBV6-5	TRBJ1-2	CASTKSGRYYGYTF	TGTGCCAGCACCAAAAGCGGGCGCTACTATGGCTACACCTTC
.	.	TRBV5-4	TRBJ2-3	CASSVDRSTDTQYF	TGTGCCAGCAGCGTGGACAGAAGCACAGATACGCAGTATTTT
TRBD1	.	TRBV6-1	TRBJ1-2	CASSGQPTGGNYGYTF	TGTGCCAGCAGTGGCCAACCAACAGGGGGCAACTATGGCTACACCTTC
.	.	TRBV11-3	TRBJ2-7	CASSLSLADEQYF	TGTGCCAGCAGCTTATCACTAGCTGACGAGCAGTACTTC
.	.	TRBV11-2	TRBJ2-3	CASSLEGADFTDTQYF	TGTGCCAGCAGCTTAGAGGGGGCAGATTTCACAGATACGCAGTATTTT
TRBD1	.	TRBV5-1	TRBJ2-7	CASSLGTGNGDEQYF	TGCGCCAGCAGCTTGGGGACAGGGAACGGGGACGAGCAGTACTTC
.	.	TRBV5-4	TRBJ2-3	CASSLRGRVGDTQYF	TGTGCCAGCAGCTTGAGGGGCAGGGTAGGGGATACGCAGTATTTT
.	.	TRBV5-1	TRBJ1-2	CASSPDPPGGGYTF	TGCGCCAGCAGCCCGGACCCCCCGGGGGGTGGCTACACCTTC
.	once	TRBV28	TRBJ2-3	CASSWPAGATDTQYF	TGTGCCAGCAGTTGGCCAGCGGGCGCCACAGATACGCAGTATTTT
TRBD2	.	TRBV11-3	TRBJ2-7	CASSLGLAEYEQYF	TGTGCCAGCAGCTTAGGACTAGCGGAATACGAGCAGTACTTC
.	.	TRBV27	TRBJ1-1	CASSFQGGTEAFF	TGTGCCAGCAGTTTTCAGGGAGGGACTGAAGCTTTCTTT
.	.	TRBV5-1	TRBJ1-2	CASTETPAAGYTF	TGCGCCAGCACCGAAACGCCTGCGGCTGGCTACACCTTC
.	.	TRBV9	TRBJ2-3	CASSPGLPSQYF	TGTGCCAGCAGCCCGGGACTCCCCTCGCAGTATTTT
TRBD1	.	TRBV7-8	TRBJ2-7	CASSLIRGRDSSYEQYF	TGTGCCAGCAGCTTAATTCGGGGAAGGGACAGCTCCTACGAGCAGTACTTC
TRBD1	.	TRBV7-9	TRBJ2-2	CASSRDRPTGELFF	TGTGCCAGCAGCCGGGACAGACCCACCGGGGAGCTGTTTTTT
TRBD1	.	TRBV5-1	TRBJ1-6	CASSWGTGGEDSPLHF	TGCGCCAGCAGCTGGGGGACAGGGGGGGAAGATTCACCCCTCCACTTT
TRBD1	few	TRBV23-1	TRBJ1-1	CASSNQNRGKNTEAFF	TGCGCCAGCAGCAACCAAAACAGGGGAAAGAACACTGAAGCTTTCTTT
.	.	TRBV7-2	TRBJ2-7	CASRQGIVGKQRIAYEQYF	TGTGCCAGCAGACAAGGGATTGTAGGGAAACAGCGGATCGCCTACGAGCAGTACTTC
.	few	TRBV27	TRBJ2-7	CASREAGSDYEQYF	TGTGCCAGCAGGGAAGCCGGGTCCGACTACGAGCAGTACTTC
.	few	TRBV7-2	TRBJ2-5	CASSLAGGLNLWETQYF	TGTGCCAGCAGCTTAGCGGGGGGACTCAACCTTTGGGAGACCCAGTACTTC
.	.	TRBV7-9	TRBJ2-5	CASSPTGRGETQYF	TGTGCCAGCAGCCCTACAGGGCGAGGGGAGACCCAGTACTTC
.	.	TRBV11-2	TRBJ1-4	CASSLAATNEKLFF	TGTGCCAGCAGCTTAGCCGCAACTAATGAAAAACTGTTTTTT
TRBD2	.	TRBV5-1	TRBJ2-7	CASSWGLADTYEQYF	TGCGCCAGCAGCTGGGGACTAGCGGATACCTACGAGCAGTACTTC
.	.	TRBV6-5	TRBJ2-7	CASSMRDPAYEQYF	TGTGCCAGCAGTATGCGGGACCCTGCCTACGAGCAGTACTTC
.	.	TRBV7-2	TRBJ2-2	CASSLFSFAGELFF	TGTGCCAGCAGCTTATTTTCATTTGCCGGGGAGCTGTTTTTT
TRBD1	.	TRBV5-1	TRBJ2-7	CASSFGQGGEQYF	TGCGCCAGCAGCTTTGGACAGGGCGGCGAGCAGTACTTC
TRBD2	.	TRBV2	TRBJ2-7	CASTLRTSGSHEQYF	TGTGCCAGCACCCTACGGACTAGCGGGAGCCACGAGCAGTACTTC
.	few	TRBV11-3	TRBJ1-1	CASSSGKSNTEAFF	TGTGCCAGCAGCTCCGGGAAATCGAACACTGAAGCTTTCTTT
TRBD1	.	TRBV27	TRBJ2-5	CASKIKAGGYKETQYF	TGTGCCAGCAAAATAAAGGCAGGGGGCTACAAAGAGACCCAGTACTTC
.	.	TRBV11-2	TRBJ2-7	CASSLGRRQYF	TGTGCCAGCAGCTTGGGGCGGAGGCAGTACTTC
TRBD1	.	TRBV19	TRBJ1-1	CASSGQETVNTEAFF	TGTGCCAGTAGTGGACAGGAGACTGTGAACACTGAAGCTTTCTTT
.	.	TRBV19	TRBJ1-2	CASSIQTRTTGYTF	TGTGCCAGTAGTATACAGACTCGGACTACGGGCTACACCTTC
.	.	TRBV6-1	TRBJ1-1	CASSIREREAFF	TGTGCCAGCAGTATTCGGGAGAGGGAAGCTTTCTTT
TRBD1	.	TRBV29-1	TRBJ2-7	CSAGQGGYEQYF	TGCAGCGCCGGACAGGGGGGCTACGAGCAGTACTTC